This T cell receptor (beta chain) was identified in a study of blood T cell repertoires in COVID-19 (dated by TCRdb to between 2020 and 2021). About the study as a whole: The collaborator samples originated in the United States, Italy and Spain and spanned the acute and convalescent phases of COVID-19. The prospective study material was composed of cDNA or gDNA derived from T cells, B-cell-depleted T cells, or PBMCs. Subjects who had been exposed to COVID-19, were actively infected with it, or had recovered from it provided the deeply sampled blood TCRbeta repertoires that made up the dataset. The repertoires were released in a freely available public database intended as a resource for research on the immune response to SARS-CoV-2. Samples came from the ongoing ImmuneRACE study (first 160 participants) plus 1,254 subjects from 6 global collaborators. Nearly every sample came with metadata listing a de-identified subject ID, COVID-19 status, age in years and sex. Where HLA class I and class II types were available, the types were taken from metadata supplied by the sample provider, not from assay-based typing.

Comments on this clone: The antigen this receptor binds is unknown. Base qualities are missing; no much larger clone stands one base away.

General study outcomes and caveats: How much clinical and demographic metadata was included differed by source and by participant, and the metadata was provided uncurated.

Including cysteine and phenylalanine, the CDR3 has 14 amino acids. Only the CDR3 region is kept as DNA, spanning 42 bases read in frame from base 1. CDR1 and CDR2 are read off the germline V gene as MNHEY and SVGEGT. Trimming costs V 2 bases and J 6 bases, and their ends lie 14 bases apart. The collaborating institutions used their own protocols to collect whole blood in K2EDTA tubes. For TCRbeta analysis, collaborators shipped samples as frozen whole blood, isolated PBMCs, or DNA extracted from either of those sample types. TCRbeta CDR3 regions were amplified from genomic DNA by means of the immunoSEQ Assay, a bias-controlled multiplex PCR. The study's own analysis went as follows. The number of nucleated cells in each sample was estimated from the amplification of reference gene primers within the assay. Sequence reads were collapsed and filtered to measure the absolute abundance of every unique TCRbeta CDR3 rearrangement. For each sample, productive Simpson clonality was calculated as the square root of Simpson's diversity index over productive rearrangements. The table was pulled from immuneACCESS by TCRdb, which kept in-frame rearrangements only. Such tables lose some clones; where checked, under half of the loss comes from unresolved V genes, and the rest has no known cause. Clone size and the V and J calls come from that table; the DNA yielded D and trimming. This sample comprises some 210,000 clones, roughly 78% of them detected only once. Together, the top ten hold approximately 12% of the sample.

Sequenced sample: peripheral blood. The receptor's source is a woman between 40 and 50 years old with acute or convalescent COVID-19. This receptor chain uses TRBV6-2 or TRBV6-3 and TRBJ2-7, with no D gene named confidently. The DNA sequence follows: TGTGCCAGCAGTTACGGTACAGAGCCCGTCGAGCAGTACTTC. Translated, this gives CASSYGTEPVEQYF.